This TCR beta chain was identified during a study of shared clonotypes between healthy human individuals. CD45RO negativity and positive selection for CCR7 defined naive CD8 cells, a population that excluded terminally differentiated effector memory CD45RA+ cells. Produced via immunoSEQ multiplex PCR; TCRdb's table is partial and in-frame only. The sample consists of about 800,000 clones, roughly 96% of them appearing once. The V gene lost 6 bases and the J gene lost 4 bases, with 21 bases spanning the gap. The V gene's germline CDR1 is MGHDK and CDR2 SYGVNS. CDR3 length: 16 residues. Sequences were obtained from naive CD8+ T cells sorted from blood. This TCR derives from a man aged 25-45 years in good health. The V and J genes are TRBV25-1 and TRBJ1-2; D perhaps matches TRBD1 (6 bases). Here the CDR3 reads CASSPRGGDPLYGYTF. The CDR3 nucleotides are TGTGCCAGCAGCCCCAGGGGAGGGGATCCCCTCTATGGCTACACCTTC.